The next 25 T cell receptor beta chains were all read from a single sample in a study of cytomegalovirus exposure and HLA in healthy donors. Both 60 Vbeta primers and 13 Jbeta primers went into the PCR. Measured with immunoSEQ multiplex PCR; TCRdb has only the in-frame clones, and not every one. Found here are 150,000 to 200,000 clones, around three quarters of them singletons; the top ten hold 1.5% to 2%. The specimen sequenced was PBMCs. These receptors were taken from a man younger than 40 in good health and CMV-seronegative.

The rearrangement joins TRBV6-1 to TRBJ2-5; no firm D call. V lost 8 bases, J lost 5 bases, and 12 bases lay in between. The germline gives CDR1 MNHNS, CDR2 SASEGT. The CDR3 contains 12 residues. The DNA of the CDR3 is TGTGCCAGCCGATTCACTTGGGAGACCCAGTACTTC. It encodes CASRFTWETQYF.

The CDR3 loop reads CAISDSGVTYNTEAFF. CDR3 nucleotides: TGTGCCATCAGTGATTCAGGGGTTACTTACAACACTGAAGCTTTCTTT. The chain recombines TRBV10-3 with TRBJ1-1; D is possibly TRBD1 (6 bases). CDR3 size: 16 residues. V lost 3 bases, J lost 2 bases, and 16 bases lay in between. Looked up from germline, CDR1 is ENHRY and CDR2 is SYGVKD.

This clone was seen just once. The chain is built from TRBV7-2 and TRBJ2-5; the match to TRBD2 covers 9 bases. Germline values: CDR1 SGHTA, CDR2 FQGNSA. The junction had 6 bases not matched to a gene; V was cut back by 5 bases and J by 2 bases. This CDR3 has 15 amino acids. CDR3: CASSLAGGTQETQYF. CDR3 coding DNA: TGTGCCAGCAGCCTCGCGGGGGGGACACAAGAGACCCAGTACTTC.

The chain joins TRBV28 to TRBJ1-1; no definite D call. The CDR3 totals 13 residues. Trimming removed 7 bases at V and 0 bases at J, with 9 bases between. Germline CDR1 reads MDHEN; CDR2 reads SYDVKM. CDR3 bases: TGTGCCAGCAAAGAGGTCATGAACACTGAAGCTTTCTTT. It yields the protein CASKEVMNTEAFF.

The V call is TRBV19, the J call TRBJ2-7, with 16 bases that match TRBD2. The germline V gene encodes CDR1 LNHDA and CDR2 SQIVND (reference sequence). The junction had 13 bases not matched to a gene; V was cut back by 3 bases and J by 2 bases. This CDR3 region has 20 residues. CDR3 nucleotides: TGTGCCAGTAGTATTCTGGGACTAGCGGGAGGGGTTGGTTTCGCCTACGAGCAGTACTTC. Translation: CASSILGLAGGVGFAYEQYF.

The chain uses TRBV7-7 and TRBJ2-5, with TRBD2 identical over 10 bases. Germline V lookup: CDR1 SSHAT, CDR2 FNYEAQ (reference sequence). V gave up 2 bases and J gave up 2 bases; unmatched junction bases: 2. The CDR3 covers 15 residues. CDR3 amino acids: CASSLKTSGQETQYF. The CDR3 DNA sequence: TGTGCCAGCAGCTTAAAGACTAGCGGGCAAGAGACCCAGTACTTC.

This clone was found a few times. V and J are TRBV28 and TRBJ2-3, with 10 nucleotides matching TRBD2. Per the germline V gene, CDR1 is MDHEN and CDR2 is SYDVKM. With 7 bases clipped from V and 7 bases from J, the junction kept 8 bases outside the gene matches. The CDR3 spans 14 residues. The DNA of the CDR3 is TGTGCCAGCATAGCTAGCGGGGGACCCAATACGCAGTATTTT. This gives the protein CASIASGGPNTQYF.

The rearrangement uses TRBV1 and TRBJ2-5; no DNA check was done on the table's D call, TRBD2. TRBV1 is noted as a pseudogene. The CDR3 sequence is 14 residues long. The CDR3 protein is CTSSQPTRAETQYF. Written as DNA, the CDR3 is TGCACCAGCAGCCAACCCACTAGGGCGGAGACCCAGTACTTC.

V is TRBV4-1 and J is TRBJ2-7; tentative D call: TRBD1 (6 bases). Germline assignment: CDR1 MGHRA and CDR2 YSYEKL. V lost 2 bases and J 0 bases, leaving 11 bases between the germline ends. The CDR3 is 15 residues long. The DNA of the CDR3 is TGCGCCAGCAGCCAACTGGACAGCCGCTCCTACGAGCAGTACTTC. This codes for CASSQLDSRSYEQYF.

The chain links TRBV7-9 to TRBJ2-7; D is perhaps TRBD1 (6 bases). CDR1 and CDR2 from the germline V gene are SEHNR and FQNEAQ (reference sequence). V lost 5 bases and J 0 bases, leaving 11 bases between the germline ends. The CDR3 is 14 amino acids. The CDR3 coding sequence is TGTGCCAGCAGCCCCGTAGGGGGCTCCTACGAGCAGTACTTC. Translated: CASSPVGGSYEQYF.

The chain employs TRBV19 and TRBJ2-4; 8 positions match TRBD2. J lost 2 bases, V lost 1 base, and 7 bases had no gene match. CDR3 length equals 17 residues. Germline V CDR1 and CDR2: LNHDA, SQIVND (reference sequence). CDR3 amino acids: CASSIVPSGPTKNIQYF. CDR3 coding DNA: TGTGCCAGTAGTATAGTTCCTAGCGGGCCGACCAAAAACATTCAGTACTTC.

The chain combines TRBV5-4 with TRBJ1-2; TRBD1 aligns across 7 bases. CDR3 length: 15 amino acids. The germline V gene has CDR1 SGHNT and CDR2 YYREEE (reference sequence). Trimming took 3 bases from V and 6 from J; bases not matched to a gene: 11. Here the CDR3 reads CASSSPNGRGDGYTF. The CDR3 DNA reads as TGTGCCAGCAGCTCTCCGAACGGCAGGGGGGATGGCTACACCTTC.

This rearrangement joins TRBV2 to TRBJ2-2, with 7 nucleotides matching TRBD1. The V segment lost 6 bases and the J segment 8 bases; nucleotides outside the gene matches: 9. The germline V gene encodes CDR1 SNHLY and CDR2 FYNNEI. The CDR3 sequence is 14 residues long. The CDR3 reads CASSPRQGLGELFF. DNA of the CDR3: TGTGCCAGCAGCCCCAGACAGGGCCTTGGGGAGCTGTTTTTT.

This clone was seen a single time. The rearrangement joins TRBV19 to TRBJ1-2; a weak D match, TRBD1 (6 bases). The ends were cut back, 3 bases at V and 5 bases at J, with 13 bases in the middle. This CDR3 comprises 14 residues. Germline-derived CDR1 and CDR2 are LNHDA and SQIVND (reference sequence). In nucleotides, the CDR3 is TGTGCCAGTAGTATCGTCGGACAGAGGTATGGCTACACCTTC. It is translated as CASSIVGQRYGYTF.

In nucleotides, the CDR3 is TGTGCCAGCAGCTTGCCCAGGGGGCTAAGCTCCTACAATGAGCAGTTCTTC. Its protein product is CASSLPRGLSSYNEQFF. The chain recombines TRBV7-6 with TRBJ2-1; 8 nucleotides match TRBD1. The germline V gene encodes CDR1 SGHVS and CDR2 FNYEAQ. V shed 3 bases, J shed 0 bases, and the junction held 7 bases outside the gene matches. The CDR3 consists of 17 residues.

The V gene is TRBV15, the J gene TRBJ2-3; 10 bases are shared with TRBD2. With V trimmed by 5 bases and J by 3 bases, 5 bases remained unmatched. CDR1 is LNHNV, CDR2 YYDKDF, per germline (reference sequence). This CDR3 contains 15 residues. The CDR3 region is CATSSGTSVTDTQYF. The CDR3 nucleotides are TGTGCCACCAGCTCCGGGACTAGCGTTACAGATACGCAGTATTTT. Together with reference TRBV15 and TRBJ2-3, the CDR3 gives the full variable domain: DAMVIQNPRYQVTQFGKPVTLSCSQTLNHNVMYWYQQKSSQAPKLLFHYYDKDFNNEADTPDNFQSRRPNTSFCFLDIRSPGLGDTAMYLCATSSGTSVTDTQYFGPGTRLTVL.

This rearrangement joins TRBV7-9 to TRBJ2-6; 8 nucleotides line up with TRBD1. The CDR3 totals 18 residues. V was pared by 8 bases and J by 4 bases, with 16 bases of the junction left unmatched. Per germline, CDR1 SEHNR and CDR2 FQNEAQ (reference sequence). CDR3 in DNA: TGTGCCAGCCTCTCGTTACGGCAGGGGGCGGAAGGGGCCAACGTCCTGACTTTC. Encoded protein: CASLSLRQGAEGANVLTF.

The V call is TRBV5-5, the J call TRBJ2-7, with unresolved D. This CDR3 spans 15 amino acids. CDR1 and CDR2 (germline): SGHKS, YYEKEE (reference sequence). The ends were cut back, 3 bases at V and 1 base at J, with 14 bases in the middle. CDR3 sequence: CASSYLLGRSYEQYF. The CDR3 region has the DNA TGTGCCAGCAGCTACTTGCTGGGCAGGTCCTACGAGCAGTACTTC.

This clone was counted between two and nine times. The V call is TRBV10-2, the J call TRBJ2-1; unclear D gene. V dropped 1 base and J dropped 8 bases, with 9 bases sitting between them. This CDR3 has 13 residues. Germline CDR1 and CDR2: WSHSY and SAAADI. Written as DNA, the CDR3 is TGCGCCAGCAGTGAGTTAGCAGACTATGAGCAGTTCTTC. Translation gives CASSELADYEQFF.

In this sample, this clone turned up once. The CDR3 DNA reads as TGCGCCAGCAGCGAGGGACTAGCGGGAGGAAACGAGCAGTACTTC. It specifies CASSEGLAGGNEQYF. The chain couples TRBV5-1 to TRBJ2-7, with 15 bases fitting TRBD2. This CDR3 region has 15 residues. Germline V gene lookup returns CDR1 SGHRS and CDR2 YFSETQ. Trimming at V came to 4 bases and at J to 5 bases, leaving 4 bases not matched to a gene.

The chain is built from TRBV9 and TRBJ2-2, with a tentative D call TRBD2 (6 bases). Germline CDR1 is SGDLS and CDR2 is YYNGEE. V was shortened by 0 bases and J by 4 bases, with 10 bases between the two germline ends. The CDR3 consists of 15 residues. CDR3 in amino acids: CASSVAGDGTGELFF. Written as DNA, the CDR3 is TGTGCCAGCAGCGTAGCGGGAGATGGCACCGGGGAGCTGTTTTTT.

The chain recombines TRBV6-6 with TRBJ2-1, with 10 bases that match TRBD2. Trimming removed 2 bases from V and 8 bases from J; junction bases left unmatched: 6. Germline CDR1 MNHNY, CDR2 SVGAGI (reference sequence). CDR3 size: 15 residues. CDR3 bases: TGTGCCAGCAGTTACCCTAGCGGGAGAGGTGATGAGCAGTTCTTC. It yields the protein CASSYPSGRGDEQFF.

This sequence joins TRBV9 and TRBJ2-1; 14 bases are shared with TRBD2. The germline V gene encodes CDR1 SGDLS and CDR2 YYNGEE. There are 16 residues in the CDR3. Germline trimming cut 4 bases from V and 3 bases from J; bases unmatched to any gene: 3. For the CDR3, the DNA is TGTGCCAGCAGCCCAGGGACTAGCGGGAGCTACAATGAGCAGTTCTTC. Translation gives CASSPGTSGSYNEQFF.

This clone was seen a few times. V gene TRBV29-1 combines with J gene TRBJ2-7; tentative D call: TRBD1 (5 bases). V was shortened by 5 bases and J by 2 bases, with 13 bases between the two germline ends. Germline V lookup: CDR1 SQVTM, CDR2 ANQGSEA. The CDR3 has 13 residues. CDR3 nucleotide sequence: TGCAGCGTTTCCGACAGAAGTACCTACGAGCAGTACTTC. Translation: CSVSDRSTYEQYF.

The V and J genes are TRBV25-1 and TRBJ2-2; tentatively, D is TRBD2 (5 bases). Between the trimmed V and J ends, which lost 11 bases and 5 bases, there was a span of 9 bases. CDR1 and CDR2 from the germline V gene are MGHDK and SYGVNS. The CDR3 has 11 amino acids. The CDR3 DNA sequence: TGTGCCGGAGAGGGAACCGGGGAGCTGTTTTTT. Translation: CAGEGTGELFF.